Included here is one TCR beta chain sequence, with context. This CDR3 comprises 12 residues. The V and J ends lost 7 bases and 5 bases respectively, with 14 bases between them. CDR1 is SQVTM and CDR2 is ANQGSEA in the germline V gene. The sample originates from a study of T cells in Graves' hyperthyroidism and ophthalmopathy. Amplified TCR beta CDR3 regions derived from RNA transcripts. Primed by the HTBI set, a first-round RT-PCR was run on the TCR CDR3. One entry per CDR3 protein, called by TCRdb with MiXCR from the multiplex PCR reads. The sample has 500,000 to 700,000 distinct CDR3 sequences; around 17% are singletons.

The chain employs TRBV29-1 and TRBJ1-1; a weak D match, TRBD1 (6 bases). What was sequenced was blood. The receptor's source is a woman younger than 30 with Graves' hyperthyroidism. The CDR3 here is CSALSGATEAFF. The CDR3 DNA follows: TGCAGCGCTCTTTCAGGGGCTACTGAAGCTTTCTTT.